Each of the 2 T cell receptor beta chains below was sequenced from the same sample in a study of cytomegalovirus exposure and HLA in healthy donors. Amplification used 60 Vbeta primers and 13 Jbeta primers. Generated by immunoSEQ multiplex PCR, the TCRdb table keeps only in-frame clones and is missing some. The data hold about 140,000 clones, with more than 75% observed a single time. Source material: PBMCs. Every receptor here comes from a man between 18 and 35 years old in good health and CMV-seropositive.

The chain recombines TRBV27 with TRBJ2-1, with a tentative D call TRBD1 (5 bases). The CDR3 sequence is 13 residues long. The V end lost 4 bases, the J end lost 6 bases, and 10 bases lay between the germline ends. Per the germline V gene, CDR1 is MNHEY and CDR2 is SMNVEV (reference sequence). As DNA, the CDR3 is TGTGCCAGCAGTTCCAGGGTTGGCAATGAGCAGTTCTTC. Protein sequence: CASSSRVGNEQFF.

The CDR3 DNA sequence: TGTGCCACCAGCAGGGCCAGGACTGAAGCTTTCTTT. Residues: CATSRARTEAFF. V is TRBV28 and J is TRBJ1-1; maybe TRBD1 (5 bases). The CDR3 spans 12 residues. Looked up from germline, CDR1 is MDHEN and CDR2 is SYDVKM. The V and J ends lost 10 bases and 5 bases respectively, with 14 bases between them.